The clone carrying this T cell receptor (beta chain) occurred once. Its cognate antigen is unknown. This specimen belongs to a study of lymphopenia after photon versus proton radiotherapy. Study-wide points: After the lymphocyte nadir, photon-treated repertoires showed oligoclonal expansion, especially of CD8+ Temra cells. Better survival with proton therapy was suggested as possible, not demonstrated.

There are 14 residues in the CDR3. V lost 2 bases, J lost 0 bases, and 7 bases lay in between. Germline V lookup: CDR1 MDHEN, CDR2 SYDVKM. Clones were read by immunoSEQ multiplex PCR, and TCRdb kept only the in-frame ones, dropping some. The data contain 40,000 to 45,000 clones, approximately 82% of them singletons. The chain recombines TRBV28 with TRBJ1-1; D unclear. The receptor was isolated from a woman in her 70s with pancreatic cancer. Sequenced here: peripheral blood, sampled from a patient treated with proton-based radiotherapy. Here the CDR3 DNA reads TGTGCCAGCAGTTTAATGGGAATGAACACTGAAGCTTTCTTT. Protein sequence: CASSLMGMNTEAFF.